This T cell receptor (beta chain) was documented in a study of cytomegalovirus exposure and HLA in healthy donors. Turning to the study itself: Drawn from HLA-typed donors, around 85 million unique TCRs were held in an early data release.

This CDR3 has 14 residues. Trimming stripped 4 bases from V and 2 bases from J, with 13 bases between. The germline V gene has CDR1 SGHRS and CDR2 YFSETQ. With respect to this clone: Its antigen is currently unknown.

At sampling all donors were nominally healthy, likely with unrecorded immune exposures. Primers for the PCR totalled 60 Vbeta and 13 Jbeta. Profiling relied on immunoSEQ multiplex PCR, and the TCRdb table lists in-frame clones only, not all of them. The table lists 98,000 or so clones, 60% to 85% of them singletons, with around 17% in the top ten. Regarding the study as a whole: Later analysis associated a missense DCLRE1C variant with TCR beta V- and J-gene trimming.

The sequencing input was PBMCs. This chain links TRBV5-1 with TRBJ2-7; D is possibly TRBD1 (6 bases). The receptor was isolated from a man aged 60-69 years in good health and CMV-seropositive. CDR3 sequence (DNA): TGCGCCAGCAGCCAACCGGGACAAGCCTACGAGCAGTACTTC. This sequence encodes CASSQPGQAYEQYF.